These 18 T cell receptor beta chains share one sample of origin, sequenced in a study of control samples from healthy donors and cancer patients. This table comes from immunoSEQ multiplex PCR, and its TCRdb copy is limited to in-frame clones, with some not included. Of roughly 160,000 clones in the sample, almost 90% were seen once. Sequencing was done on a sample of blood. These receptors were taken from a woman in her twenties or thirties in good health.

J is TRBJ2-7 and V is TRBV19, with 9 bases lining up with TRBD1. The V gene's germline CDR1 is LNHDA and CDR2 SQIVND (reference sequence). The CDR3 extends over 15 amino acids. V was pared by 7 bases and J by 5 bases, with 12 bases of the junction left unmatched. The chain's CDR3 is CASTSPGTGHNEQYF. The CDR3 coding sequence is TGTGCCAGTACTTCCCCCGGGACAGGGCACAACGAGCAGTACTTC.

The count of this clone is one. The chain links TRBV7-9 to TRBJ1-2, with a weak D call TRBD1 (6 bases). The germline CDR1 and CDR2 sequences are SEHNR and FQNEAQ (reference sequence). The CDR3 runs 12 residues. V was trimmed by 8 bases and J by 6 bases, leaving 13 bases between them. CDR3: CASGGRTDGYTF. The CDR3 nucleotides read TGTGCCAGCGGGGGGAGGACAGATGGCTACACCTTC.

This clone showed up just a few times. The V call is TRBV7-9, the J call TRBJ1-2, with a tentative D call TRBD1 (6 bases). CDR3 length equals 13 residues. V was trimmed by 0 bases and J by 7 bases, leaving 9 bases between them. Germline CDR1 reads SEHNR; CDR2 reads FQNEAQ (reference sequence). The CDR3: CASSLASGAGYTF. The CDR3, as DNA: TGTGCCAGCAGCTTAGCTTCGGGGGCTGGCTACACCTTC.

This rearrangement joins TRBV7-9 to TRBJ2-3, with D uncertain. Deletions cut 4 bases from V and 0 bases from J, with 14 bases between. Germline lookup yields CDR1 SEHNR and CDR2 FQNEAQ (reference sequence). This CDR3 has 16 amino acids. CDR3 coding DNA: TGTGCCAGCAGCTACCCGCAGGTCTCTAGCACAGATACGCAGTATTTT. Its translation: CASSYPQVSSTDTQYF.

The chain employs TRBV21-1 and TRBJ2-6; TRBD1, the table's D call, was not compared with the DNA. TRBV21-1 is listed as a pseudogene. The CDR3 consists of 19 residues. CDR3 bases: TGTGCCAGCAGCAAAGAGTTGGCAGGGGGAAACTCTGGGGCCAACGTCCTGACTTTC. Translated, it gives CASSKELAGGNSGANVLTF.

The chain uses TRBV28 and TRBJ1-2; TRBD1 is a possible D gene (5 bases). Trimming removed 5 bases at V and 4 bases at J, with 11 bases between. Germline V gives CDR1 MDHEN, CDR2 SYDVKM. The CDR3 is 13 residues long. The DNA of the CDR3 is TGTGCCAGCAGTCCCAGACAGTCCTATGGCTACACCTTC. Amino acid sequence: CASSPRQSYGYTF.

The count of this clone is one. This chain joins TRBV2 and TRBJ1-5, with TRBD1 identical over 10 bases. Germline-derived CDR1 and CDR2 are SNHLY and FYNNEI. The CDR3 runs 14 residues. J was trimmed by 4 bases and V by 7 bases; bases with no gene match: 4. The CDR3 DNA reads TGTGCCAGCACCAGGACAGGGGGAAATCAGCCCCAGCATTTT. This codes for CASTRTGGNQPQHF.

The genes are TRBV6-4 and TRBJ2-3; 8 nucleotides align to TRBD2. V shed 0 bases, J shed 7 bases, and the junction held 12 bases outside the gene matches. The CDR3 extends over 17 amino acids. Germline lookup yields CDR1 MRHNA and CDR2 SNTAGT. The CDR3 sequence: CASSDSFAGGGLHTQYF. The CDR3 DNA reads as TGTGCCAGCAGTGACTCATTCGCGGGGGGCGGGCTCCATACGCAGTATTTT.

The chain uses TRBV28 and TRBJ1-1; 10 bases match TRBD1. J gave up 7 bases and V 2 bases, and 4 bases lay outside the gene matches. Germline V gives CDR1 MDHEN, CDR2 SYDVKM. The CDR3 length is 14 residues. The CDR3, as DNA: TGTGCCAGCAGTTTAGACAGGGGGCGAAATGAAGCTTTCTTT. Encoded protein: CASSLDRGRNEAFF.

This clone was counted once. The chain carries TRBV19 and TRBJ1-2; D gene ambiguous. The length of the CDR3 is 12 residues. The germline V and J ends were trimmed by 8 bases and 3 bases, with 10 bases remaining between them. In germline, CDR1 is LNHDA, CDR2 SQIVND (reference sequence). The CDR3 DNA reads as TGTGCCAGTTGTGGACCTGACTATGGCTACACCTTC. It encodes CASCGPDYGYTF. Full variable domain (outside the CDR3, taken from reference TRBV19 and TRBJ1-2): DGGITQSPKYLFRKEGQNVTLSCEQNLNHDAMYWYRQDPGQGLRLIYYSQIVNDFQKGDIAEGYSVSREKKESFPLTVTSAQKNPTAFYLCASCGPDYGYTFGSGTRLTVV.

The chain couples TRBV25-1 to TRBJ2-1; TRBD2 is a possible D gene (6 bases). The ends were cut back, 4 bases at V and 3 bases at J, with 13 bases in the middle. The CDR3 has 15 residues. Germline lookup yields CDR1 MGHDK and CDR2 SYGVNS. The CDR3 DNA reads TGTGCCAGCAGTGGCTCCGGGGGACTCTACAATGAGCAGTTCTTC. It codes for CASSGSGGLYNEQFF.

V and J are TRBV5-6 and TRBJ2-7; D is unresolved. Trimming cost V 2 bases and J 0 bases, with 6 bases left between them. CDR1 SGHDT and CDR2 YYEEEE come from the germline V gene. The CDR3 consists of 13 residues. The CDR3 DNA sequence: TGTGCCAGCAGCTTTCGAAGCTCCTACGAGCAGTACGTC. It encodes CASSFRSSYEQYV.

Here the CDR3 DNA reads TGTGCCAGCAGTGAAGTAGATGGAAGGGGAAAACTGTTTTTT. Its protein product is CASSEVDGRGKLFF. The rearrangement links TRBV6-1 to TRBJ1-4; perhaps TRBD1 as D (5 bases). Trimming removed 1 base from V and 10 bases from J, with 13 bases in between. In germline, CDR1 is MNHNS, CDR2 SASEGT. The CDR3 contains 14 residues.

This rearrangement joins TRBV15 to TRBJ2-7, with D perhaps matching TRBD2 (6 bases). The V end lost 0 bases, the J end lost 5 bases, and 17 bases lay between the germline ends. Germline V gives CDR1 LNHNV, CDR2 YYDKDF (reference sequence). The CDR3 contains 16 residues. The CDR3 DNA follows: TGTGCCACCAGCAGAGATGATGTCTGGGCGGGGAACGAGCAGTACTTC. Its protein product is CATSRDDVWAGNEQYF. The variable domain in full, completed from reference TRBV15 and TRBJ2-7, reads DAMVIQNPRYQVTQFGKPVTLSCSQTLNHNVMYWYQQKSSQAPKLLFHYYDKDFNNEADTPDNFQSRRPNTSFCFLDIRSPGLGDTAMYLCATSRDDVWAGNEQYFGPGTRLTVT.

This sequence joins TRBV18 and TRBJ2-7; no clear D. CDR1 is KGHSH and CDR2 is LQKENI in the germline V gene. The CDR3 totals 13 residues. Trimming removed 3 bases at V and 4 bases at J, with 10 bases between. The CDR3 DNA is TGTGCCAGCTCACCGGGTGTAGGATACGAGCAGTACTTC. Its translation is CASSPGVGYEQYF.

As DNA, the CDR3 is TGTGCCAGCAGTGACAGAGGGGGCTTTGGAAACACCATATATTTT. Translated, it gives CASSDRGGFGNTIYF. The rearrangement joins TRBV25-1 to TRBJ1-3; 7 positions agree with TRBD1. There are 15 residues in the CDR3. CDR1 is MGHDK, CDR2 SYGVNS, per germline. The junction had 5 bases not matched to a gene; V was cut back by 3 bases and J by 3 bases.

This rearrangement joins TRBV14 to TRBJ1-2; D is uncertain. The V end lost 4 bases, the J end lost 9 bases, and 12 bases lay between the germline ends. The CDR3 runs to 12 residues. CDR1 is SGHDN and CDR2 is FVKESK in the germline V gene. The CDR3 is CASSRSRVRYTF. The CDR3 DNA is TGTGCCAGCAGCCGTAGTCGGGTTCGCTACACCTTC.

The chain is built from TRBV5-6 and TRBJ2-7, with D possibly TRBD1 on 5 matching bases. The CDR3 runs 15 residues. Germline CDR1 SGHDT, CDR2 YYEEEE. V was clipped by 0 bases and J by 1 base, with 11 bases between them. CDR3 nucleotides: TGTGCCAGCAGCTTGGCTGCCAGGGTGTCCTACGAGCAGTACTTC. Translated: CASSLAARVSYEQYF.